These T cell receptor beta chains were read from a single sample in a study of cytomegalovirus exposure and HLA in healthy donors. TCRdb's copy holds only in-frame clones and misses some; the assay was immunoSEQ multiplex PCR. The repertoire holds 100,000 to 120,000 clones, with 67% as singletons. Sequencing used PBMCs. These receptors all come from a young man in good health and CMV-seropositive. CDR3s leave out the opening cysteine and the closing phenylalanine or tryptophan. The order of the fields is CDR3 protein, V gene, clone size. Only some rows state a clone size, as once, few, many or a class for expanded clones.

cdr3_aa: ASSVSGAGRDTQY; v_call: TRBV9; clone_size: -
cdr3_aa: ASSIGPVNYGYT; v_call: TRBV19; clone_size: few
cdr3_aa: ASSLVSGAETQY; v_call: TRBV5-6; clone_size: -
cdr3_aa: ASSYGGTSGGRAQY; v_call: TRBV6-5; clone_size: few
cdr3_aa: ASSLDREYEQY; v_call: TRBV27; clone_size: few
cdr3_aa: ASSVDGLAGGHGDTQY; v_call: TRBV9; clone_size: -
cdr3_aa: ASRTADTEAF; v_call: TRBV6-6; clone_size: once
cdr3_aa: ASSLGRTGGTGELF; v_call: TRBV5-1; clone_size: -
cdr3_aa: ASKPQGGLETQY; v_call: TRBV6-1; clone_size: -
cdr3_aa: ASSWGRSAEAF; v_call: TRBV13; clone_size: -
cdr3_aa: ASKDSPNTGELF; v_call: TRBV7-6; clone_size: -
cdr3_aa: ASPLGGGYPDEQF; v_call: TRBV6-1; clone_size: -
cdr3_aa: ASSNSYTEAF; v_call: TRBV28; clone_size: -
cdr3_aa: ASSSGQVATNEKLF; v_call: TRBV5-4; clone_size: -
cdr3_aa: ASSLVGTAITDTQY; v_call: TRBV7-2; clone_size: -
cdr3_aa: ASMERLAGELF; v_call: TRBV2; clone_size: -